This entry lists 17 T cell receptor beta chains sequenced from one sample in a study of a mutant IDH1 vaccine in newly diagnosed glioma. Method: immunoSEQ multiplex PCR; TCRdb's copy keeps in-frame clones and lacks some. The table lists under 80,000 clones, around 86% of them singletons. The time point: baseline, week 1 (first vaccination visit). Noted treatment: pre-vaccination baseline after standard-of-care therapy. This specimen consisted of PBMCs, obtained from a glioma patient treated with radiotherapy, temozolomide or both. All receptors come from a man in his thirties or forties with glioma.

The CDR3: CATSREFGDNTEAFF. DNA of the CDR3: TGTGCCACCAGCAGGGAGTTTGGGGACAACACTGAAGCTTTCTTT. The chain has TRBV15 and TRBJ1-1, with D maybe TRBD1 (5 bases). The CDR3 has 15 amino acids. Trimming cost V 3 bases and J 2 bases, with 13 bases left between them. Germline CDR1 reads LNHNV; CDR2 reads YYDKDF (reference sequence).

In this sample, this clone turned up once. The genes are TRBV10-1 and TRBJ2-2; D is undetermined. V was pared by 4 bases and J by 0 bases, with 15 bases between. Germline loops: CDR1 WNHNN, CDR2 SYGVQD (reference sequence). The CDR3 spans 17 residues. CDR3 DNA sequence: TGCGCCAGCAGTGCACTCAGAAGTGAAACGAACACCGGGGAGCTGTTTTTT. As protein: CASSALRSETNTGELFF.

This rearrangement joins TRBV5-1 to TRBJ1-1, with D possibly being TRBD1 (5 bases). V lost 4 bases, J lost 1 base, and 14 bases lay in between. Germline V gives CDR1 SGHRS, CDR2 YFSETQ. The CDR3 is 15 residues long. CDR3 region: CASSPGDSENTEAFF. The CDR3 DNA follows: TGCGCCAGCAGCCCTGGGGACTCAGAGAACACTGAAGCTTTCTTT.

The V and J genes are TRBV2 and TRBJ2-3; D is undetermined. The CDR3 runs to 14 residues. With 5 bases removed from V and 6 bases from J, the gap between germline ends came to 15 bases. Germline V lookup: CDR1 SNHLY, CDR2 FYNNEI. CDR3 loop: CASSQGMSADTQYF. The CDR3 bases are TGTGCCAGCAGTCAAGGGATGTCCGCGGATACGCAGTATTTT.

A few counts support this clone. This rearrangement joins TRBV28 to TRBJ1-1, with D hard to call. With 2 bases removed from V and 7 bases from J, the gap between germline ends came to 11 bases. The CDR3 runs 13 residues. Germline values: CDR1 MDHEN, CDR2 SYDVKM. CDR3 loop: CASSLGFSIEAFF. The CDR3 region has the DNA TGTGCCAGCAGTTTAGGATTCAGCATTGAAGCTTTCTTT.

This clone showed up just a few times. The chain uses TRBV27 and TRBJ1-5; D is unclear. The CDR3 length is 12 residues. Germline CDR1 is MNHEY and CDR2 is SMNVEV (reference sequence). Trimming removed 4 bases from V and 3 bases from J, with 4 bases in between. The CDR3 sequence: CASSSANQPQHF. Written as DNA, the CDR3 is TGTGCCAGCAGTTCAGCCAATCAGCCCCAGCATTTT.

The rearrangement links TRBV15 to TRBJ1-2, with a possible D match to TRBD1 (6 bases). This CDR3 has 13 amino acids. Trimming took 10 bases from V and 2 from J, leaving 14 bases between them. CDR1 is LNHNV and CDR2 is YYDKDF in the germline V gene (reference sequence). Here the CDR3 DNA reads TGTGCCATCTCGACAGGTCTGAACTATGGCTACACCTTC. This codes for CAISTGLNYGYTF.

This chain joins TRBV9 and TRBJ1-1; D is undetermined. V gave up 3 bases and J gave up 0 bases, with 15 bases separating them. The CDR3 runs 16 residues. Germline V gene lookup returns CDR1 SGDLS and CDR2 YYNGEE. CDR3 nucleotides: TGTGCCAGCAGCGCGCAAGCACAAAGCATGAACACTGAAGCTTTCTTT. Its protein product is CASSAQAQSMNTEAFF.

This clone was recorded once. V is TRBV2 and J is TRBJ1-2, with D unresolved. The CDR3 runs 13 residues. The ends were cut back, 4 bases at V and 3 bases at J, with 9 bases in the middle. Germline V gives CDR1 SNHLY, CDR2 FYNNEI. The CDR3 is CASSVAVDYGYTF. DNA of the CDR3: TGTGCCAGCAGTGTCGCAGTAGACTATGGCTACACCTTC. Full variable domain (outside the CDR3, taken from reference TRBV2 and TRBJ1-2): EPEVTQTPSHQVTQMGQEVILRCVPISNHLYFYWYRQILGQKVEFLVSFYNNEISEKSEIFDDQFSVERPDGSNFTLKIRSTKLEDSAMYFCASSVAVDYGYTFGSGTRLTVV.

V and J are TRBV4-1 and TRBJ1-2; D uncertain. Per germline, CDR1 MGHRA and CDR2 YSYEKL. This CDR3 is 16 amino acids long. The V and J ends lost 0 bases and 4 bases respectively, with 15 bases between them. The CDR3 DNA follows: TGCGCCAGCAGCCAAGAGCTAGGCAATCTCGCCTATGGCTACACCTTC. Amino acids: CASSQELGNLAYGYTF.

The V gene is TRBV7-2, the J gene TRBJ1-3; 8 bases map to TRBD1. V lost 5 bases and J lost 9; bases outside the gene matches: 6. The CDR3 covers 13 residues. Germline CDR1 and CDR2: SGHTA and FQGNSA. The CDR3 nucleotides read TGTGCCAGCAGCCAACGACAGGGGTCCACCATATATTTT. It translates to CASSQRQGSTIYF.

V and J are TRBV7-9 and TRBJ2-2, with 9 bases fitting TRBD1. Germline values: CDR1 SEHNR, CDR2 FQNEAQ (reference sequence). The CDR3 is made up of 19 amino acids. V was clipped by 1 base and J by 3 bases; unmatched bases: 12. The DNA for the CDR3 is TGTGCCAGCAGCTTAGTTAGCCGGGACAGGGCTTCAGACACCGGGGAGCTGTTTTTT. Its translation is CASSLVSRDRASDTGELFF.

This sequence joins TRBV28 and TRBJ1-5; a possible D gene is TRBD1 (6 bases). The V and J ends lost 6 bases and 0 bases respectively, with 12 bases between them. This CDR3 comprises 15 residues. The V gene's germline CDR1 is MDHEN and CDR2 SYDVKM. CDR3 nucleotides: TGTGCCAGCAGCTCCGACAGGTCTAGCAATCAGCCCCAGCATTTT. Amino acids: CASSSDRSSNQPQHF.

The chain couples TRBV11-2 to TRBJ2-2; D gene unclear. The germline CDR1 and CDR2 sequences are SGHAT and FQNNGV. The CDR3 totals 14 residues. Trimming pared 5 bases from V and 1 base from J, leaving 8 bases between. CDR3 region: CASSVTQNTGELFF. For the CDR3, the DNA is TGTGCCAGCAGCGTCACTCAGAACACCGGGGAGCTGTTTTTT.

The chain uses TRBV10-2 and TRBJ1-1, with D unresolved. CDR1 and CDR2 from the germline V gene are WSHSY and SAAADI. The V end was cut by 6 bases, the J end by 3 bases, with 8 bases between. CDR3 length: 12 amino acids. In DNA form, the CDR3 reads TGCGCCAGCAGCGCCAGCGACACTGAAGCTTTCTTT. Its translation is CASSASDTEAFF.

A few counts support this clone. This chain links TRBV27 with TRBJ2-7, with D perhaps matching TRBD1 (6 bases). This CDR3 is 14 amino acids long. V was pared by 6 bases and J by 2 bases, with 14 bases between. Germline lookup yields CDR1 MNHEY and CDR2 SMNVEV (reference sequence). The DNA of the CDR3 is TGTGCCAGCAGGTCTAACGACAGGACCTACGAGCAGTACTTC. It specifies CASRSNDRTYEQYF.

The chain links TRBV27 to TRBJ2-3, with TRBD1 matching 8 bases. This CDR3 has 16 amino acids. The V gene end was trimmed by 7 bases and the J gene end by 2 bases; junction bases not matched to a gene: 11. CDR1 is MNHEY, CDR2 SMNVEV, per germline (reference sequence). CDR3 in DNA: TGTGCCAGCACTGAATCCTGGGACAGGCTCACAGATACGCAGTATTTT. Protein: CASTESWDRLTDTQYF.